The sequence of this T cell receptor beta chain was determined in a study of Graves' ophthalmopathy and Graves' hyperthyroidism. It was on clinical symptoms, serum thyroxine, TRAb, thyroid ultrasound and orbital computed tomography that diagnosis relied. CDR3 length: 16 amino acids. Trimming removed 5 bases from V and 7 bases from J, with 24 bases in between. The germline CDR1 and CDR2 sequences are SGDLS and YYNGEE. Researchers took RNA transcripts and amplified TCR beta CDR3 regions from them. In the first round, RT-PCR was carried out with HTBI primers, and a multiplex PCR formed the second round. Each CDR3 protein gets one entry after TCRdb re-called the multiplex PCR reads with MiXCR. The sample contains 200,000 to 300,000 distinct CDR3 sequences, around 45% of which appear only once.

Sequencing used peripheral blood. The V gene is TRBV9, the J gene TRBJ2-5; tentative D call: TRBD2 (6 bases). The source of this sequence is an adult man with Graves' ophthalmopathy. The CDR3 spells CASSYGGPGTGGTQYF. The DNA of the CDR3 is TGTGCCAGCAGTTACGGAGGTCCCGGGACCGGGGGGACCCAGTACTTC.